This passage covers 14 T cell receptor beta chains from one sample sequenced in a study of T-cell reconstitution after alpha-beta-depleted transplantation in children. The TCRbeta library was prepared with unique molecular identifiers. Each CDR3 protein gets one entry after TCRdb re-called the PCR reads with MiXCR. The sample carries about 980,000 distinct CDR3 sequences, about 26% recorded once. The starting material was PBMCs, mostly from graft donor cells, obtained 360 days after TCRalphabeta/CD19-depleted stem cell transplant. All receptors derive from a boy under three years old who had a stem cell transplant for SCID, so the T cells may come from the graft donor.

The gene calls are TRBV20-1 and TRBJ2-7; 7 nucleotides line up with TRBD1. The CDR3 spans 12 residues. CDR1 is DFQATT, CDR2 SNEGSKA, per germline (reference sequence). After removal of 3 bases from V and 6 bases from J, the junction contained 5 bases not matched to a gene. CDR3 in amino acids: CSARWDSGEQYF. In DNA form, the CDR3 reads TGCAGTGCTAGGTGGGACAGCGGCGAGCAGTACTTC.

The chain couples TRBV28 to TRBJ2-7; no definite D call. The CDR3 is 13 amino acids. Germline V gene sequence: CDR1 MDHEN, CDR2 SYDVKM. The germline V and J ends were trimmed by 5 bases and 6 bases, with 14 bases remaining between them. CDR3 DNA sequence: TGTGCCAGCAGTAGGGAAGGGTTCGGCGAGCAGTACTTC. Translating gives CASSREGFGEQYF.

The chain couples TRBV5-1 to TRBJ2-4, with unresolved D. Trimming shortened V by 0 bases and J by 7 bases, and 14 bases separated the two germline ends. Per the germline V gene, CDR1 is SGHRS and CDR2 is YFSETQ. This CDR3 comprises 15 residues. CDR3 nucleotide sequence: TGCGCCAGCAGCTTGGGGGTGAATATCGTGAACATTCAGTACTTC. This sequence encodes CASSLGVNIVNIQYF.

This clonotype was picked up a small number of times. The chain recombines TRBV10-2 with TRBJ2-7; D is unresolved. The CDR3 extends over 14 amino acids. CDR1 and CDR2 from the germline V gene are WSHSY and SAAADI. Trimming stripped 2 bases from V and 1 base from J, with 9 bases between. In DNA, the CDR3 is TGCGCCAGCAGTGAGCCCGCCCCTTCCTACGAGCAGTACTTC. It yields the protein CASSEPAPSYEQYF.

J is TRBJ2-7 and V is TRBV20-1; 8 bases are shared with TRBD1. There are 15 residues in the CDR3. Losses at the gene ends were 3 bases for V and 6 bases for J; bases not matched to a gene: 13. Germline-derived CDR1 and CDR2 are DFQATT and SNEGSKA (reference sequence). The CDR3 reads CSASPPDRARREQYF. The CDR3 DNA follows: TGCAGTGCTAGCCCCCCGGACAGGGCGCGCCGCGAGCAGTACTTC.

The chain employs TRBV11-1 and TRBJ2-1; 10 bases fit TRBD2. The V and J ends lost 6 bases and 4 bases, in that order; junction bases with no gene match: 12. This CDR3 contains 17 residues. Per the germline V gene, CDR1 is SGHAT and CDR2 is FQDESV (reference sequence). CDR3 amino acids: CASSPGKIAGGYNEQFF. CDR3 DNA: TGTGCCAGCAGTCCAGGGAAGATAGCGGGGGGTTACAATGAGCAGTTCTTC.

The chain recombines TRBV5-1 with TRBJ1-1; D might be TRBD1 (5 bases). The germline gives CDR1 SGHRS, CDR2 YFSETQ. The CDR3 is 14 amino acids. V was trimmed by 0 bases and J by 5 bases, leaving 11 bases between them. The CDR3, as DNA: TGCGCCAGCAGCTTGGCTCCAGGGTCGACTGAAGCTTTCTTT. It specifies CASSLAPGSTEAFF. The full variable domain, in which reference TRBV5-1 and TRBJ1-1 provide the parts outside the CDR3, is KAGVTQTPRYLIKTRGQQVTLSCSPISGHRSVSWYQQTPGQGLQFLFEYFSETQRNKGNFPGRFSGRQFSNSRSEMNVSTLELGDSALYLCASSLAPGSTEAFFGQGTRLTVV.

The chain carries TRBV25-1 and TRBJ1-2; no clear D. Germline values: CDR1 MGHDK, CDR2 SYGVNS. This CDR3 is 14 amino acids long. Trimming removed 4 bases at V and 3 bases at J, with 12 bases between. The CDR3: CASSAGFGDYGYTF. The CDR3 bases are TGTGCCAGCAGTGCCGGGTTCGGGGACTATGGCTACACCTTC.

The rearrangement links TRBV20-1 to TRBJ2-7, with TRBD2 matching 11 bases. The CDR3 consists of 15 residues. Germline values: CDR1 DFQATT, CDR2 SNEGSKA (reference sequence). With V trimmed by 0 bases and J by 4 bases, 5 bases remained unmatched. The DNA for the CDR3 is TGCAGTGCTAGAGATCGACTAGCGGGGAGTTACGAGCAGTACTTC. It codes for CSARDRLAGSYEQYF.

The chain couples TRBV6-5 to TRBJ2-3; perhaps TRBD1 as D (6 bases). V lost 3 bases and J lost 4, with 14 bases in between. CDR1 is MNHEY and CDR2 is SVGAGI in the germline V gene. There are 15 residues in the CDR3. The chain's CDR3 is CASSYPDSGPDTQYF. The CDR3 bases are TGTGCCAGCAGTTATCCGGACAGCGGCCCAGATACGCAGTATTTT.

This clonotype occurred a few times. The rearrangement links TRBV5-1 to TRBJ2-5; 11 bases match TRBD2. The CDR3 covers 17 residues. Germline V gene lookup returns CDR1 SGHRS and CDR2 YFSETQ. V was clipped by 4 bases and J by 2 bases; unmatched bases: 10. CDR3 DNA: TGCGCCAGCAGCCAAGGGACTAGCGGAAGGGTTCAAGAGACCCAGTACTTC. Translated: CASSQGTSGRVQETQYF. Combining the CDR3 with reference TRBV5-1 and TRBJ2-5 gives the whole variable domain KAGVTQTPRYLIKTRGQQVTLSCSPISGHRSVSWYQQTPGQGLQFLFEYFSETQRNKGNFPGRFSGRQFSNSRSEMNVSTLELGDSALYLCASSQGTSGRVQETQYFGPGTRLLVL.

This clonotype was detected ten times or more. The chain links TRBV11-1 to TRBJ2-5, with TRBD1 as a possible D gene (6 bases). Germline V CDR1 and CDR2: SGHAT, FQDESV (reference sequence). Deletions cut 6 bases from V and 5 bases from J, with 19 bases between. The length of the CDR3 is 15 residues. CDR3 sequence: CASRMGAFGGETQYF. CDR3 nucleotides: TGTGCCAGCAGGATGGGGGCGTTCGGTGGGGAGACCCAGTACTTC.

The chain carries TRBV6-1 and TRBJ1-1; TRBD1 aligns across 7 bases. Trimming removed 6 bases from V and 4 bases from J; junction bases left unmatched: 8. Germline lookup yields CDR1 MNHNS and CDR2 SASEGT. CDR3 length: 14 residues. CDR3: CASRTGERGTEAFF. DNA of the CDR3: TGTGCCAGCAGAACAGGGGAAAGGGGCACTGAAGCTTTCTTT.

This clonotype was detected only a few times. The chain employs TRBV10-3 and TRBJ2-2; no clear D. The germline V gene encodes CDR1 ENHRY and CDR2 SYGVKD. Deletions cut 6 bases from V and 4 bases from J, with 9 bases between. CDR3 length: 13 residues. The CDR3 loop is CAIRTSLTGELFF. DNA of the CDR3: TGTGCCATCAGGACTTCGCTCACCGGGGAGCTGTTTTTT.